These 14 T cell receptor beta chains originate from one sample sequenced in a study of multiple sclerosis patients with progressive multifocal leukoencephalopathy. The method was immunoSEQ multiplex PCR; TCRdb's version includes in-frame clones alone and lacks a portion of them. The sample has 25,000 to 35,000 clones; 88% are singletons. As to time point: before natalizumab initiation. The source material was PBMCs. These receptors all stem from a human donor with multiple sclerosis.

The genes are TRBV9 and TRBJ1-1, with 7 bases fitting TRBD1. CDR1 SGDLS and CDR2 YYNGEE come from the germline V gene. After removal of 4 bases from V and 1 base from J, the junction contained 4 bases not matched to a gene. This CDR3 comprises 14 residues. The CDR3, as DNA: TGTGCCAGCAGCCCACGACAGGGGAACACTGAAGCTTTCTTT. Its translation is CASSPRQGNTEAFF. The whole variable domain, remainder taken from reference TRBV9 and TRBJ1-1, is DSGVTQTPKHLITATGQRVTLRCSPRSGDLSVYWYQQSLDQGLQFLIQYYNGEERAKGNILERFSAQQFPDLHSELNLSSLELGDSALYFCASSPRQGNTEAFFGQGTRLTVV.

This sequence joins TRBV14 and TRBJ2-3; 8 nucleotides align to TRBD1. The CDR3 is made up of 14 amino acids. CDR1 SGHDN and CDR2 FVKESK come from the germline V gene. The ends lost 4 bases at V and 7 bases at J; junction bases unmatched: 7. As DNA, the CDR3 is TGTGCCAGCAGCCGGGGACAGGACGAGAATACGCAGTATTTT. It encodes CASSRGQDENTQYF.

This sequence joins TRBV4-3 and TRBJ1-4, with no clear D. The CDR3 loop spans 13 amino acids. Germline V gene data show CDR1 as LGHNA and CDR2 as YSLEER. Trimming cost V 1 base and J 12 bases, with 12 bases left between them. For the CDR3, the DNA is TGCGCCAGCAGCCAAGCCCACCTCGAGGAACTGTTTTTT. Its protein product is CASSQAHLEELFF.

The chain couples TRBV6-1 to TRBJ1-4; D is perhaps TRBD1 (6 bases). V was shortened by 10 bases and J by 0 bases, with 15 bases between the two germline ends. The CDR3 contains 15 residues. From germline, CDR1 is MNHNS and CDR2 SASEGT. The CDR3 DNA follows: TGTGCCACGATAAGGACAGACTCAACTAATGAAAAACTGTTTTTT. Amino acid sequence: CATIRTDSTNEKLFF.

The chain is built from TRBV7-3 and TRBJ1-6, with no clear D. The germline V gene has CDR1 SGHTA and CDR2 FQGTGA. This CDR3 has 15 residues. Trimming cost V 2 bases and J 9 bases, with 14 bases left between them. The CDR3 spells CASSLEGGGLSPLHF. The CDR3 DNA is TGTGCCAGCAGCTTAGAGGGCGGAGGACTTTCACCCCTCCACTTT.

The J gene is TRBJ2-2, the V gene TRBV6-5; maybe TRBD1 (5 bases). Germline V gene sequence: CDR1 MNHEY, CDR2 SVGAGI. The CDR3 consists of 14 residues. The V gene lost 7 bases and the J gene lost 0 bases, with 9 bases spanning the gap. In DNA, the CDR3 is TGTGCCAGCACAAGGGGCTCGAACACCGGGGAGCTGTTTTTT. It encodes CASTRGSNTGELFF.

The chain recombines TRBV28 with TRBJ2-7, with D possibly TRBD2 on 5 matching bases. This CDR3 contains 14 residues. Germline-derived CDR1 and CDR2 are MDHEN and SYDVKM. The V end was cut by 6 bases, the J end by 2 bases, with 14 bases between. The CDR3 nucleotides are TGTGCCAGCAGCGACCCCGGAGGAGCCTACGAGCAGTACTTC. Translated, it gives CASSDPGGAYEQYF.

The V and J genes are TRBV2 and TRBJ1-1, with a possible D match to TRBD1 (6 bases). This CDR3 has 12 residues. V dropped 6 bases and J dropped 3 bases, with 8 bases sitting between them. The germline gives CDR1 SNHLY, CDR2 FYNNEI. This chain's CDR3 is CASSTGYTEAFF. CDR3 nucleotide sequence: TGTGCCAGCAGCACAGGGTACACTGAAGCTTTCTTT.

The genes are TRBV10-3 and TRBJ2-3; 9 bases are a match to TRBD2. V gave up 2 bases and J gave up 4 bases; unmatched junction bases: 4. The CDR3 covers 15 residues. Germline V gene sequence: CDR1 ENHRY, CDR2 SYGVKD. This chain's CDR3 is CAISERGGGADTQYF. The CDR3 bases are TGTGCCATCAGTGAGAGGGGCGGGGGGGCAGATACGCAGTATTTT.

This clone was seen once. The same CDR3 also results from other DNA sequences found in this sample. CDR3 coding DNA: TGTGCCAGCAGCTTATTCCCGCTTGGCAGGCATAACTATGGCTACACCTTC. It specifies CASSLFPLGRHNYGYTF. The chain couples TRBV7-8 to TRBJ1-2, with D uncertain. The germline CDR1 and CDR2 sequences are SGHVS and FQNEAQ. The CDR3 is 17 residues long. The V end lost 2 bases, the J end lost 1 base, and 17 bases lay between the germline ends.

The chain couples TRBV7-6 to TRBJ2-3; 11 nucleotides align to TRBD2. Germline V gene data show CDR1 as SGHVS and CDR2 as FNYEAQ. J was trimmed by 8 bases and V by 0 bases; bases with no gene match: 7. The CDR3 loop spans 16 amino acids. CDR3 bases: TGTGCCAGCAGCTTAGCGGGGGGACTAGCGGTTGGTACGCAGTATTTT. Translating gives CASSLAGGLAVGTQYF.

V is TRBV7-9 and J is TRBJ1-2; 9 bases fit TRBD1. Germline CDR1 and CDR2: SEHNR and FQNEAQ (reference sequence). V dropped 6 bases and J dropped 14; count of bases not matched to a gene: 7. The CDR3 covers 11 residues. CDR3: CASSLTGGRTF. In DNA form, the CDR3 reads TGTGCCAGCAGTTTAACAGGGGGCCGGACCTTC.

The chain's CDR3 is CASSGTSGEMNEQFF. In DNA form, the CDR3 reads TGTGCCAGCAGCGGGACTAGCGGGGAAATGAATGAGCAGTTCTTC. The chain uses TRBV9 and TRBJ2-1; 12 nucleotides agree with TRBD2. The V segment lost 3 bases and the J segment 7 bases; nucleotides outside the gene matches: 5. This CDR3 has 15 residues. CDR1 and CDR2 from the germline V gene are SGDLS and YYNGEE.

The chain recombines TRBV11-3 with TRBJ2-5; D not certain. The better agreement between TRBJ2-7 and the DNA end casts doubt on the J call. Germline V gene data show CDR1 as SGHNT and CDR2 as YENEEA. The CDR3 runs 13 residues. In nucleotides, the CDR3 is TGTGCCAGCAGCTTAGAGGGATCGTACGAGCAGTACTTC. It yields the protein CASSLEGSYEQYF.